There are many counts of the clone carrying this T cell receptor (beta chain). Its target is not known. The sample comes from a study of T-cell reconstitution after alpha-beta-depleted transplantation in children. Unique molecular identifiers featured in how the TCRbeta library was prepared. TCRdb itself ran the PCR reads through MiXCR, one entry per CDR3 protein. The sample carries roughly 200,000 distinct CDR3 sequences, approximately 11% recorded once. Study results and caveats: Surviving recipient T cells and thymic progenitors produced the high day-60 TCRbeta diversity seen in some patients. In patients about two months after transplant, alpha-beta T cells reportedly arose from several hundred expanded graft clones.

This TCR derives from a child less than two years old with acute myeloid leukemia, due to receive a stem cell transplant. The sequencing used PBMCs, collected before TCRalphabeta/CD19-depleted stem cell transplant.

CDR3 sequence: CSARGDRGADTQYF. DNA of the CDR3: TGCAGTGCTAGAGGGGACAGGGGGGCAGATACGCAGTATTTT. The chain has TRBV20-1 and TRBJ2-3; 11 nucleotides agree with TRBD1. This CDR3 comprises 14 residues. Trimming cost V 1 base and J 4 bases; bases outside gene matches: 1. CDR1 and CDR2 (germline): DFQATT, SNEGSKA (reference sequence).